This TCR beta chain was obtained from a study of T cell responses to AZD1222 COVID-19 vaccine. Per the germline V gene, CDR1 is MNHEY and CDR2 is SVGAGI. The V end lost 7 bases, the J end lost 0 bases, and 6 bases lay between the germline ends. The CDR3 spans 13 residues. TCRdb's table, derived via immunoSEQ multiplex PCR, lists solely in-frame clones and lacks some. Here the sample spans around 140,000 clones, 89% being singletons. Sequencing used peripheral blood, obtained on day 0 of AZD1222 vaccination. This sequence joins TRBV6-5 and TRBJ2-2, with D hard to call. This clonotype originated in an adult in good health. CDR3 loop: CASTDTNTGELFF. In nucleotides, the CDR3 is TGTGCCAGCACGGATACGAACACCGGGGAGCTGTTTTTT.